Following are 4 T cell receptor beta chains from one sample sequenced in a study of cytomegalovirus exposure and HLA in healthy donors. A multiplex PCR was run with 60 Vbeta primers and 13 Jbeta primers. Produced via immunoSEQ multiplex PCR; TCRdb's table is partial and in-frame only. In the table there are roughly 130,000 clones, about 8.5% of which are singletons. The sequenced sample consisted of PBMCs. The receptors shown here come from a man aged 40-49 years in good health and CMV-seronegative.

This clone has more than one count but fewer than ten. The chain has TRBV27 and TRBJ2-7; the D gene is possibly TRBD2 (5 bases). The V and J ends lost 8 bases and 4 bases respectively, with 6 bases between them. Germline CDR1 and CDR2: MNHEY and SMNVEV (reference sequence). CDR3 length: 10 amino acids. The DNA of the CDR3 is TGTGCCAGCTGGGAGTACGAGCAGTACTTC. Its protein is CASWEYEQYF.

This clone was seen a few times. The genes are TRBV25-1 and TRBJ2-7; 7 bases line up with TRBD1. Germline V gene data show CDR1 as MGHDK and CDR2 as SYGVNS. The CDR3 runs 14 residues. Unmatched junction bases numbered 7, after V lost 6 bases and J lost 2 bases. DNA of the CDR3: TGTGCCAGCAGAAGACAGGGAGACCCCTACGAGCAGTACTTC. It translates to CASRRQGDPYEQYF.

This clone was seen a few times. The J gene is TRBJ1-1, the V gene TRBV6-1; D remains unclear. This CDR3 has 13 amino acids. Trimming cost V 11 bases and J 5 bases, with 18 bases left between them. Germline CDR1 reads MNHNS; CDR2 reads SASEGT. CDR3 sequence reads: CAVLFRGLTEAFF. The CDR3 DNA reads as TGTGCCGTCCTGTTTCGAGGTCTGACTGAAGCTTTCTTT.

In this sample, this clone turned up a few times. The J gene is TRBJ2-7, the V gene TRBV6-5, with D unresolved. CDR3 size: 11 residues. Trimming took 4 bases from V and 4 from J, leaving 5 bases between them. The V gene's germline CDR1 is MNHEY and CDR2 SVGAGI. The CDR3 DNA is TGTGCCAGCAGTTCGCGGTACGAGCAGTACTTC. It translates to CASSSRYEQYF.